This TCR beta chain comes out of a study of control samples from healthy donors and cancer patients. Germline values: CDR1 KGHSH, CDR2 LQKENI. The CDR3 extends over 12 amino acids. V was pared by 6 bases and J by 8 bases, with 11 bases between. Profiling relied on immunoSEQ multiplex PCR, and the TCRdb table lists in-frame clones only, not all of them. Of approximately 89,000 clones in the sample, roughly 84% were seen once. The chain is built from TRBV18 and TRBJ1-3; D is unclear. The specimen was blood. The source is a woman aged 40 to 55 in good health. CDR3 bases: TGTGCCAGCTCTTCCTCTTGGGACACCATATATTTT. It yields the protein CASSSSWDTIYF.